The 32 T cell receptor beta chains below come from one sample, sequenced in a study of blood T cell repertoires in COVID-19. Here immunoSEQ multiplex PCR was the method, and the copy in TCRdb shows in-frame clones only, minus some. The table records around 250,000 clones, about 82% of them present only once. Sequenced material: peripheral blood. The source of these receptors is a man older than 75 with acute or convalescent COVID-19.

The chain is built from TRBV9 and TRBJ1-4, with D possibly TRBD1 on 6 matching bases. CDR3 length equals 13 residues. V was shortened by 0 bases and J by 8 bases, with 8 bases between the two germline ends. Germline V gives CDR1 SGDLS, CDR2 YYNGEE. CDR3 sequence (DNA): TGTGCCAGCAGCGTAGTCCAGGGGGAAAAACTGTTTTTT. It yields the protein CASSVVQGEKLFF.

Here the CDR3 DNA reads TGTGCCAGCAGCTCTACCGGGACAGGAACCGGGGAGCTGTTTTTT. This sequence encodes CASSSTGTGTGELFF. The chain carries TRBV3-1 (or the pseudogene TRBV3-2) and TRBJ2-2; 8 bases line up with TRBD1. Germline trimming cut 5 bases from V and 5 bases from J; bases unmatched to any gene: 7. This CDR3 is 15 amino acids long. CDR1 is LGHDT, CDR2 YNNKEL, per germline (reference sequence).

The chain recombines TRBV9 with TRBJ2-7, with 8 bases lining up with TRBD1. The junction had 4 bases not matched to a gene; V was cut back by 0 bases and J by 2 bases. The germline V gene encodes CDR1 SGDLS and CDR2 YYNGEE. The CDR3 covers 15 residues. CDR3 sequence: CASSVDGDRTYEQYF. DNA for the CDR3: TGTGCCAGCAGCGTAGATGGGGACAGGACCTACGAGCAGTACTTC.

This sequence joins TRBV19 and TRBJ1-2, with D maybe TRBD1 (6 bases). Germline V gene sequence: CDR1 LNHDA, CDR2 SQIVND (reference sequence). This CDR3 has 15 residues. The V gene lost 5 bases and the J gene lost 0 bases, with 13 bases spanning the gap. CDR3 loop: CASSFFYRANYGYTF. CDR3 bases: TGTGCCAGTAGTTTCTTTTACAGGGCTAACTATGGCTACACCTTC.

This clone was recorded once. This chain links TRBV15 with TRBJ1-3, with 12 positions matching TRBD1. Germline V CDR1 and CDR2: LNHNV, YYDKDF (reference sequence). The CDR3 totals 18 residues. J was trimmed by 3 bases and V by 4 bases; bases with no gene match: 10. The CDR3 DNA reads as TGTGCCACCAGCACCCCCGGGACAGGGGGCTTTCGTGGAAACACCATATATTTT. Protein product: CATSTPGTGGFRGNTIYF.

The rearrangement links TRBV7-2 to TRBJ2-1, with TRBD2 identical over 10 bases. Germline loops: CDR1 SGHTA, CDR2 FQGNSA. The CDR3 runs to 19 residues. Germline trimming cut 5 bases from V and 2 bases from J; bases unmatched to any gene: 15. The DNA of the CDR3 is TGTGCCAGCAGCATTCAGCGGGGGGGCCTTAATAGGGCCTACAATGAGCAGTTCTTC. Translating gives CASSIQRGGLNRAYNEQFF.

The V and J genes are TRBV20-1 and TRBJ1-3; 7 positions agree with TRBD1. Germline trimming cut 4 bases from V and 0 bases from J; bases unmatched to any gene: 3. CDR3 length: 14 amino acids. Germline V gene lookup returns CDR1 DFQATT and CDR2 SNEGSKA (reference sequence). The CDR3 sequence: CSANDRVSGNTIYF. The CDR3 DNA sequence: TGCAGTGCTAATGACAGGGTCTCTGGAAACACCATATATTTT.

The CDR3 reads CASSLGGLKETQYF. In nucleotides, the CDR3 is TGTGCCAGCAGTTTGGGGGGGCTCAAAGAGACCCAGTACTTC. V gene TRBV27 combines with J gene TRBJ2-5; D is perhaps TRBD2 (7 bases). V lost 3 bases and J lost 3, with 11 bases in between. This CDR3 has 14 amino acids. Looked up from germline, CDR1 is MNHEY and CDR2 is SMNVEV (reference sequence).

Concerning this clone: Other DNA sequences within the sample encode an identical CDR3. The chain recombines TRBV4-1 with TRBJ2-7; 7 positions match TRBD2. The germline V gene encodes CDR1 MGHRA and CDR2 YSYEKL. V shed 2 bases, J shed 0 bases, and the junction held 1 base outside the gene matches. The CDR3 spans 14 residues. The CDR3 nucleotides read TGCGCCAGCAGCCAATGGGACTACTCCTACGAGCAGTACTTC. The encoded protein is CASSQWDYSYEQYF.

Only one count was recorded for this clone. The V call is TRBV7-8, the J call TRBJ2-2, with 10 bases matching TRBD1. Unmatched junction bases numbered 8, after V lost 4 bases and J lost 6 bases. In germline, CDR1 is SGHVS, CDR2 FQNEAQ. The CDR3 runs 16 residues. The CDR3 protein is CASSSLGTGAPGELFF. The CDR3 DNA follows: TGTGCCAGCAGCTCTCTCGGGACAGGGGCGCCCGGGGAGCTGTTTTTT.

The sample holds a few counts of this clone. The chain couples TRBV19 to TRBJ1-1; D is uncertain. The V gene's germline CDR1 is LNHDA and CDR2 SQIVND (reference sequence). This CDR3 has 14 residues. V was pared by 5 bases and J by 1 base, with 11 bases between. CDR3 sequence: CASSEMTGNTEAFF. CDR3 nucleotide sequence: TGTGCCAGTAGTGAGATGACGGGGAACACTGAAGCTTTCTTT.

The chain couples TRBV27 to TRBJ1-5; the match to TRBD1 covers 7 bases. The trim removed 5 bases at V and 4 bases at J, leaving 11 bases unmatched. The germline V gene encodes CDR1 MNHEY and CDR2 SMNVEV (reference sequence). The CDR3 consists of 16 residues. DNA of the CDR3: TGTGCCAGCAGTCCGGACGGTGACAGGGTGAATCAGCCCCAGCATTTT. Translation: CASSPDGDRVNQPQHF.

The chain links TRBV6-6 to TRBJ1-5, with a tentative D call TRBD1 (5 bases). Trimming left V 7 bases short and J 7 bases short, with 14 bases between. This CDR3 has 13 residues. Germline CDR1 MNHNY, CDR2 SVGAGI (reference sequence). In nucleotides, the CDR3 is TGTGCCAGCACATTAGGGACTGAGCAGCCCCAGCATTTT. Protein: CASTLGTEQPQHF.

The V call is TRBV18, the J call TRBJ1-2; perhaps TRBD1 as D (5 bases). The V gene lost 3 bases and the J gene lost 8 bases, with 13 bases spanning the gap. The CDR3 consists of 13 residues. Germline-derived CDR1 and CDR2 are KGHSH and LQKENI. CDR3 sequence: CASSPFNKGGYTF. As DNA, the CDR3 is TGTGCCAGCTCACCTTTTAACAAGGGGGGCTACACCTTC.

The chain has TRBV5-6 and TRBJ2-1; 11 nucleotides match TRBD2. This CDR3 comprises 16 residues. Germline lookup yields CDR1 SGHDT and CDR2 YYEEEE. The J segment lost 4 bases and the V segment lost 3 bases, leaving 6 bases of the junction unmatched. The CDR3 DNA follows: TGTGCCAGCAGCTCGCCGGGACTAGCGGATTACAATGAGCAGTTCTTC. Protein product: CASSSPGLADYNEQFF.

CDR3 DNA: TGTGCCAGCAGCTCGGGACAGACGTTAAATCAGCCCCAGCATTTT. As protein: CASSSGQTLNQPQHF. This rearrangement joins TRBV5-5 to TRBJ1-5; 7 positions agree with TRBD1. Germline loops: CDR1 SGHKS, CDR2 YYEKEE (reference sequence). V shed 3 bases and J 4 bases; nucleotides not matched to a gene: 7. This CDR3 region has 15 residues.

The chain recombines TRBV9 with TRBJ2-1; 8 bases match TRBD2. The germline CDR1 and CDR2 sequences are SGDLS and YYNGEE. V dropped 4 bases and J dropped 5; count of bases not matched to a gene: 5. The CDR3 spans 14 residues. Written as DNA, the CDR3 is TGTGCCAGCAGCCTGCGGGGGGAGAACAATGAGCAGTTCTTC. Translated, it gives CASSLRGENNEQFF.

The chain is built from TRBV7-2 and TRBJ2-1, with TRBD1 matching 10 bases. The V segment lost 4 bases and the J segment 6 bases; nucleotides outside the gene matches: 0. CDR1 and CDR2 from the germline V gene are SGHTA and FQGNSA. The CDR3 has 13 residues. Written as DNA, the CDR3 is TGTGCCAGCAGCTGGGACAGGGGCAATGAGCAGTTCTTC. It yields the protein CASSWDRGNEQFF.

This chain uses TRBV5-1 with TRBJ2-5, with a weak D call TRBD1 (6 bases). Germline-derived CDR1 and CDR2 are SGHRS and YFSETQ. V was cut by 3 bases and J by 4 bases, with 16 bases left in between. The CDR3 loop spans 15 amino acids. This CDR3 reads CASSSQGPPGETQYF. CDR3 DNA: TGCGCCAGCAGCTCCCAGGGGCCCCCAGGAGAGACCCAGTACTTC.

The chain uses TRBV23-1 and TRBJ1-5, with TRBD1 matching over 7 bases. TRBV23-1 has ORF status, its function being uncertain. V was clipped by 0 bases and J by 0 bases; unmatched bases: 11. The CDR3 runs 19 residues. DNA for the CDR3: TGCGCCAGCAGTCAATCGGGGACACAGGGGATCTATAGCAATCAGCCCCAGCATTTT. Translating gives CASSQSGTQGIYSNQPQHF.

The chain joins TRBV19 to TRBJ1-3, with TRBD1 as a possible D gene (6 bases). Trimming removed 5 bases from V and 4 bases from J, with 9 bases in between. Germline V gene sequence: CDR1 LNHDA, CDR2 SQIVND (reference sequence). This CDR3 comprises 13 residues. The chain's CDR3 is CASSRDKGNTIYF. The DNA for the CDR3 is TGTGCCAGTAGTCGGGACAAGGGAAACACCATATATTTT. Using reference TRBV19 and TRBJ1-3 for the parts outside the CDR3, the full variable domain is DGGITQSPKYLFRKEGQNVTLSCEQNLNHDAMYWYRQDPGQGLRLIYYSQIVNDFQKGDIAEGYSVSREKKESFPLTVTSAQKNPTAFYLCASSRDKGNTIYFGEGSWLTVV.

The chain combines TRBV15 with TRBJ1-3, with D possibly TRBD1 on 6 matching bases. Germline CDR1 is LNHNV and CDR2 is YYDKDF (reference sequence). The CDR3 is made up of 17 amino acids. V was pared by 0 bases and J by 0 bases, with 12 bases between. This chain's CDR3 is CATSRDRQAHSGNTIYF. The CDR3 region has the DNA TGTGCCACCAGCAGAGACCGACAGGCCCACTCTGGAAACACCATATATTTT.

This chain links TRBV29-1 with TRBJ1-2, with 7 bases aligning to TRBD1. The CDR3 length is 15 residues. Germline V gene lookup returns CDR1 SQVTM and CDR2 ANQGSEA. V lost 3 bases to trimming and J lost 0 bases; unmatched junction nucleotides: 7. The CDR3 reads CSVDQGDSPNYGYTF. The CDR3 bases are TGCAGCGTTGATCAGGGGGACTCTCCTAACTATGGCTACACCTTC.

J is TRBJ1-5 and V is TRBV24-1; D may be TRBD1 (5 bases). Germline V gene sequence: CDR1 KGHDR, CDR2 SFDVKD. V was cut by 1 base and J by 6 bases, with 9 bases left in between. CDR3 length equals 14 residues. In DNA form, the CDR3 reads TGTGCCACCAGTGATTTCTCGGGGGTTCAGCCCCAGCATTTT. This codes for CATSDFSGVQPQHF.

The rearrangement joins TRBV12-3 or TRBV12-4 to TRBJ1-1; 9 bases agree with TRBD1. J was trimmed by 1 base and V by 8 bases; bases with no gene match: 2. The CDR3 is made up of 13 amino acids. DNA of the CDR3: TGTGCCAGCCAGGGACAGGGGAACACTGAAGCTTTCTTT. It encodes CASQGQGNTEAFF.

The rearrangement uses TRBV29-1 and TRBJ2-7; D is unclear. This CDR3 has 12 amino acids. V was clipped by 7 bases and J by 9 bases, with 19 bases between them. Germline values: CDR1 SQVTM, CDR2 ANQGSEA. The CDR3 bases are TGCAGCGCCGCCGGGTCTTCTAATGGGCAGTACTTC. It specifies CSAAGSSNGQYF.

This clone showed up just a few times. V and J are TRBV19 and TRBJ1-5; unclear D gene. Trimming cost V 8 bases and J 2 bases, with 16 bases left between them. CDR3 size: 15 residues. CDR1 LNHDA and CDR2 SQIVND come from the germline V gene (reference sequence). Here the CDR3 reads CASGGGPEGNQPQHF. CDR3 nucleotides: TGTGCCAGTGGAGGTGGTCCAGAGGGCAATCAGCCCCAGCATTTT.

The chain recombines TRBV28 with TRBJ2-3; TRBD1 matches at 8 bases. Looked up from germline, CDR1 is MDHEN and CDR2 is SYDVKM. V shed 5 bases, J shed 0 bases, and the junction held 7 bases outside the gene matches. This CDR3 spans 16 amino acids. This chain's CDR3 is CASSLGQGKSTDTQYF. The CDR3 coding sequence is TGTGCCAGCAGTCTAGGACAGGGTAAAAGCACAGATACGCAGTATTTT.

This chain connects TRBV3-1 (or the pseudogene TRBV3-2) to TRBJ2-1; 7 bases match TRBD2. CDR3 length: 14 amino acids. The germline V gene encodes CDR1 LGHDT and CDR2 YNNKEL (reference sequence). V shed 4 bases and J 7 bases; nucleotides not matched to a gene: 7. The CDR3 is CASSPLGGRNEQFF. The DNA for the CDR3 is TGTGCCAGCAGCCCTCTCGGCGGGAGAAATGAGCAGTTCTTC.

The chain uses TRBV19 and TRBJ2-5; 8 bases fit TRBD1. Germline V gives CDR1 LNHDA, CDR2 SQIVND (reference sequence). The CDR3 is 18 residues long. V lost 3 bases, J lost 2 bases, and 14 bases stayed unmatched. The CDR3 loop is CASSMGGTGSFLQETQYF. The CDR3, as DNA: TGTGCCAGTAGTATGGGTGGGACAGGTTCGTTCCTACAAGAGACCCAGTACTTC.

V and J are TRBV24-1 and TRBJ1-1; 9 bases match TRBD1. From germline, CDR1 is KGHDR and CDR2 SFDVKD. This CDR3 has 17 residues. With 2 bases clipped from V and 4 bases from J, the junction kept 10 bases outside the gene matches. Here the CDR3 reads CATSDSPGTGRATEAFF. CDR3 sequence (DNA): TGTGCCACCAGTGATTCGCCCGGGACAGGGAGGGCCACTGAAGCTTTCTTT.

A single count supports this clone. The chain has TRBV18 and TRBJ1-3; D remains unclear. This CDR3 region has 13 residues. Trimming took 4 bases from V and 2 from J, leaving 6 bases between them. Looked up from germline, CDR1 is KGHSH and CDR2 is LQKENI. CDR3: CASSLQTGNTIYF. CDR3 DNA: TGTGCCAGCTCACTACAGACTGGAAACACCATATATTTT.